One and the same sample provided the 3 T cell receptor beta chains below, sequenced in a study of early T cells in non-severe SARS-CoV-2 infection. TCRdb ran MiXCR on the 5' RACE reads and lists one entry per CDR3 protein. The table includes around 92,000 distinct CDR3 sequences, 11% detected once. The sequencing sample was made of whole blood. These receptors were collected from an adult who was a healthcare worker with PCR-confirmed SARS-CoV-2 infection or an uninfected control (not recorded which).

This chain uses TRBV11-2 with TRBJ1-2; TRBD1 matches at 8 bases. Per the germline V gene, CDR1 is SGHAT and CDR2 is FQNNGV. This CDR3 has 14 residues. V shed 8 bases and J 0 bases; nucleotides not matched to a gene: 5. The CDR3 protein is CASYGQGANYGYTF. DNA for the CDR3: TGTGCCAGCTACGGACAGGGTGCTAACTATGGCTACACCTTC.

The gene calls are TRBV7-9 and TRBJ1-1; maybe TRBD1 (6 bases). This CDR3 spans 14 amino acids. The ends were cut back, 4 bases at V and 5 bases at J, with 14 bases in the middle. Per germline, CDR1 SEHNR and CDR2 FQNEAQ (reference sequence). CDR3 protein: CASSYPAGQTEAFF. CDR3 DNA: TGTGCCAGCAGCTATCCCGCGGGACAAACTGAAGCTTTCTTT.

Many counts were recorded for this clonotype. DNA of the CDR3: TGTGCCAGCAGTTCTGCAGGGGGCTTAGAAAAACTGTTTTTT. Its protein is CASSSAGGLEKLFF. This chain links TRBV28 with TRBJ1-4, with TRBD1 matching over 8 bases. The CDR3 spans 14 residues. The V and J ends lost 4 bases and 8 bases, in that order; junction bases with no gene match: 6. Per the germline V gene, CDR1 is MDHEN and CDR2 is SYDVKM.